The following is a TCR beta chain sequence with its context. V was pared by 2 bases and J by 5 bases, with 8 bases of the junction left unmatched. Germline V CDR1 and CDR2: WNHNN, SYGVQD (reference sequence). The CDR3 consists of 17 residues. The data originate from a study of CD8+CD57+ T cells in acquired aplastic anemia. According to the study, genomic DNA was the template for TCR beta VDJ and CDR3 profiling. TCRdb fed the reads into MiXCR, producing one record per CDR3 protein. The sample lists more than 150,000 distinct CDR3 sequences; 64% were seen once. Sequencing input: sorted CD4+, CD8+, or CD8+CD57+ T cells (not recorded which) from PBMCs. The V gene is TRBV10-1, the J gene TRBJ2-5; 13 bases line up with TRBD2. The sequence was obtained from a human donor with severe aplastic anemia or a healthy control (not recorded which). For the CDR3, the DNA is TGCGCCAGCAGTGAGCGTTTCGGGACTAGCGGGAAGGAGACCCAGTACTTC. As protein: CASSERFGTSGKETQYF.